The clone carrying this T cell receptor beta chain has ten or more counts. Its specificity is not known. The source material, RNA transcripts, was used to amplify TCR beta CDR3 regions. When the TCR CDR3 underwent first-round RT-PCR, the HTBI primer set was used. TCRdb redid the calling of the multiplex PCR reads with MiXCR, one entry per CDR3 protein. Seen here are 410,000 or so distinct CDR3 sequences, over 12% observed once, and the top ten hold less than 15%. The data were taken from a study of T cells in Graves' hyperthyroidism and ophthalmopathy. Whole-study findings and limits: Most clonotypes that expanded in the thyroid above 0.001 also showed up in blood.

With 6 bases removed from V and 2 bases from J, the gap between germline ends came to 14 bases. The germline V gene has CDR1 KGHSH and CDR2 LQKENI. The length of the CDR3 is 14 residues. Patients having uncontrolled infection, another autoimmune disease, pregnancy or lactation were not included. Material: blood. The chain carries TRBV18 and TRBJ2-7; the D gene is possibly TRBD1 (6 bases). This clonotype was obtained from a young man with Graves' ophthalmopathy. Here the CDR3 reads CASSRDITTYEQYF. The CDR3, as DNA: TGTGCCAGCTCTAGGGACATCACCACCTACGAGCAGTACTTC.